There are many counts of the clone carrying this T cell receptor beta chain. Its target is not known. Unique molecular identifiers were incorporated when the TCRbeta library was constructed. One entry per CDR3 protein, called by TCRdb with MiXCR from the PCR reads. The sample shows around 250,000 distinct CDR3 sequences, around 25% of them seen only once. The record originates from a study of T-cell reconstitution after alpha-beta-depleted transplantation in children. Germline V gene data show CDR1 as SQVTM and CDR2 as ANQGSEA. With 4 bases removed from V and 2 bases from J, the gap between germline ends came to 12 bases. This CDR3 has 13 residues. General study findings and limits: Fresh T-cell production supplied most of the T-cell counts and diversity seen one year after transplant. After transplant, high TCRbeta diversity at day 60 in some patients arose from surviving recipient T cells and thymic progenitors. After transplant, at about two months, alpha-beta T cells were reportedly derived from several hundred expanded graft clones.

The receptor comes from a girl aged 2-10 years with Fanconi anemia, due to receive a stem cell transplant. The input for sequencing was PBMCs, taken before TCRalphabeta/CD19-depleted stem cell transplant. The chain uses TRBV29-1 and TRBJ2-7; D possibly uses TRBD1 or TRBD2 (5 bases each). The CDR3 DNA is TGCAGCGTTGGGGACCCGACCCCCTACGAGCAGTACTTC. Amino acid sequence: CSVGDPTPYEQYF.